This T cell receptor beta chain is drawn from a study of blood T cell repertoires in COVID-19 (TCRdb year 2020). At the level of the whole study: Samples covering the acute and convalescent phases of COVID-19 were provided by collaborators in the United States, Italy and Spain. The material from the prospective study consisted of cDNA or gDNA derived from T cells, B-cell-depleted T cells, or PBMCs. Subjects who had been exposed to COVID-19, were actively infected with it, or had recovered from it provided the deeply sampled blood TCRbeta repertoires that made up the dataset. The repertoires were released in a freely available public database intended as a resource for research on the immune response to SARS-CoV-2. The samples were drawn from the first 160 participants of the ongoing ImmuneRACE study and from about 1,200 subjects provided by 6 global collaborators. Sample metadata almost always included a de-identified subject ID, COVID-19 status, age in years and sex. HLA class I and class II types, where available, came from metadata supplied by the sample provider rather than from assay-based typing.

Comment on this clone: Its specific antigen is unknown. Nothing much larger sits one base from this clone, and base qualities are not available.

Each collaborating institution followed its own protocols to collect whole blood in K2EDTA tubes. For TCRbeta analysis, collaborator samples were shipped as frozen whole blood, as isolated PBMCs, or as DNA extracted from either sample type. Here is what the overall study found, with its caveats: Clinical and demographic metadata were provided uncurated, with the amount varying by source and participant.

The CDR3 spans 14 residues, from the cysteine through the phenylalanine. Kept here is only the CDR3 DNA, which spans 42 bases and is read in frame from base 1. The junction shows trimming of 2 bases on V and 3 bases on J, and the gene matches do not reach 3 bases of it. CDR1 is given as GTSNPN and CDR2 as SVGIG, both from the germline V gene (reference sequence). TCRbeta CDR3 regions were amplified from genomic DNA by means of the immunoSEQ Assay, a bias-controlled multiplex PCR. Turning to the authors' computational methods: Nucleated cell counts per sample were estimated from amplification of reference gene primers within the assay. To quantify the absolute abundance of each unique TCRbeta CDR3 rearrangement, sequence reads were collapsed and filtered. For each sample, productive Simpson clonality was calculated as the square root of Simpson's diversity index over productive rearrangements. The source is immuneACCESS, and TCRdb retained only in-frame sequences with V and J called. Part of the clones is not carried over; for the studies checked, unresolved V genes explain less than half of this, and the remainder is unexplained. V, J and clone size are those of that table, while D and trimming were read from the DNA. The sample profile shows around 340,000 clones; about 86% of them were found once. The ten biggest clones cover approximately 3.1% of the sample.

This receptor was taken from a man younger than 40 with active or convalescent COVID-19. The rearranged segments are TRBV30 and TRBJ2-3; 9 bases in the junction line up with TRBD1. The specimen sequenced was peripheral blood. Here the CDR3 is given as CAWSYDRGTDTQYF. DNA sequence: TGTGCCTGGAGTTATGACAGGGGGACAGATACGCAGTATTTT.